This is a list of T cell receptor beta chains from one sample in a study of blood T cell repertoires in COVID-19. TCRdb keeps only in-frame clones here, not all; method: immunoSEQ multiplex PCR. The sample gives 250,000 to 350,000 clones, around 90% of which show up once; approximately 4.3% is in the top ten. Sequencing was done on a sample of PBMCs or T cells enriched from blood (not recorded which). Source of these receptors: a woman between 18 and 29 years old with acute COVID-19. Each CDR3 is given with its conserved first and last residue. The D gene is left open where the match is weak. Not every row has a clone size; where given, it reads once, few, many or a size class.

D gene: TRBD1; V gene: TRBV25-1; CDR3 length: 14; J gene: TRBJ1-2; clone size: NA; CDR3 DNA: TGTGCCAGCAGTCGCCAACAGGGGGACTATGGCTACACCTTC; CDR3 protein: CASSRQQGDYGYTF
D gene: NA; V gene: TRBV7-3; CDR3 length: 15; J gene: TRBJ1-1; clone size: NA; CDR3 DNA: TGTGCCAGCAGCCTGGGAACAGGGTTGGACACTGAAGCTTTCTTT; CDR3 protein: CASSLGTGLDTEAFF
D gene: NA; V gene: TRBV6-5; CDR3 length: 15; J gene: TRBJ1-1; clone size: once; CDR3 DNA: TGTGCCAGCAGTCGGCCGGGGACACTGAACACTGAAGCTTTCTTT; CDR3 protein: CASSRPGTLNTEAFF
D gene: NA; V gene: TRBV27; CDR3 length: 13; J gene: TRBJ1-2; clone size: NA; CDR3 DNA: TGTGCCAGCAGTTCCACAGGGAACTATGGCTACACCTTC; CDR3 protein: CASSSTGNYGYTF
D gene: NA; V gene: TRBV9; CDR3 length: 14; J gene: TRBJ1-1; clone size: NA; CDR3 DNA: TGTGCCAGCAGCCCATCCGGGGGGGCGGCTGAAGCTTTCTTT; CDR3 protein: CASSPSGGAAEAFF
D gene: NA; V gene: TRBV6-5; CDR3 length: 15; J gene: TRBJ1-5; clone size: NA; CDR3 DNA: TGTGCCAGCAGTTACTCGAATAGTAGAAGCCAGCCCCAGCATTTT; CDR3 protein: CASSYSNSRSQPQHF
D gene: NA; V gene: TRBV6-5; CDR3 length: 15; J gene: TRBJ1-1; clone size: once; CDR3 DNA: TGTGCCAGCAGTCTAAGCGCCTGGTTGGGCACTGAAGCTTTCTTT; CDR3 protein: CASSLSAWLGTEAFF
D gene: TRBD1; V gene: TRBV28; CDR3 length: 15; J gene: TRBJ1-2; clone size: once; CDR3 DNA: TGTGCCAGCAGCTATACAGGGGGACAGGGGTTTGGCTACACCTTC; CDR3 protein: CASSYTGGQGFGYTF
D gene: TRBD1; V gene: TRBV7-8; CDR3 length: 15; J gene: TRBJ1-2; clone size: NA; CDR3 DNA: TGTGCCAGCAGCTTACGGGGACAGTATTTCTATGGCTACACCTTC; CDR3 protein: CASSLRGQYFYGYTF
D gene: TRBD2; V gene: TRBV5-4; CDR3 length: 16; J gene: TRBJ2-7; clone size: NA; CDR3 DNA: TGTGCCAGCAGCTTGTCTGGCGTTAGCGGGAGCTACGAGCAGTACTTC; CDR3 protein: CASSLSGVSGSYEQYF
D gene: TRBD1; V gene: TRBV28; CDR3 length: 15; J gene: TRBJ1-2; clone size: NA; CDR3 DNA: TGTGCCAGCAGTCCGTTTAATGGACAGGGGTATGGCTACACCTTC; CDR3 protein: CASSPFNGQGYGYTF
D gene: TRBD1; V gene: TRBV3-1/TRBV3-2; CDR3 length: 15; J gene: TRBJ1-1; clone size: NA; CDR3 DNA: TGTGCCAGCAGCCAAGAGAGCACAGGGGGAACTGAAGCTTTCTTT; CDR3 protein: CASSQESTGGTEAFF